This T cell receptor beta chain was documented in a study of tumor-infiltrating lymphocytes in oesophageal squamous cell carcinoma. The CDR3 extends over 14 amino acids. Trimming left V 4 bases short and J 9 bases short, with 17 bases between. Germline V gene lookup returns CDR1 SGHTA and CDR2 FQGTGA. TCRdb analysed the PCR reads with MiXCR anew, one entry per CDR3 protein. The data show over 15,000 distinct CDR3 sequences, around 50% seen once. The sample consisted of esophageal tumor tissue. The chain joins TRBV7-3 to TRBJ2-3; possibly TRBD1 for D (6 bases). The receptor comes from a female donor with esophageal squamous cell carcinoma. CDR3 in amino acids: CASSSVPAGATQYF. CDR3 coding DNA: TGTGCCAGCAGCTCGGTCCCAGCAGGGGCGACGCAGTATTTT.